This TCR beta chain was profiled in a study of sequential checkpoint blockade in melanoma. Across the whole study: Randomization was 1:1 between first-line nivolumab→ipilimumab and ipilimumab→nivolumab. Both treatment sequences were followed by maintenance nivolumab.

The treatment: randomized to nivolumab then ipilimumab (arm A) or the reverse (arm B). DNA-damaging chemotherapy had not been given to any patient beforehand. From thawed PBMCs, live CD3+CD8+ cells negative for CD19 and CD56 were sorted. The assay was immunoSEQ multiplex PCR, and TCRdb's table has in-frame clones only and misses some. This sample yields about 12,000 clones, of which 74% are seen a single time; approximately 24% belongs to the top ten. From germline, CDR1 is SGHVS and CDR2 FQNEAQ. Trimming removed 4 bases at V and 5 bases at J, with 18 bases between. The CDR3 extends over 16 amino acids.

This receptor was taken from a human donor with melanoma. The chain combines TRBV7-8 with TRBJ1-5, with D possibly matching TRBD1 (5 bases). The sample in question was CD8+ T cells sorted from blood (inferred from file names), obtained from a patient given nivolumab and ipilimumab in sequence. The CDR3 DNA is TGTGCCAGCAGCTCAGAGACAGTACAAGGGCATCAGCCCCAGCATTTT. Amino acids: CASSSETVQGHQPQHF.